The clone carrying this T cell receptor beta chain has only a few counts. Its antigen is unknown. Via the markers CD45RO/CCR7/CD25/CD127/CD95/CD27, stem cell-like memory, regulatory, central memory and naive CD4+ cells were sorted. The sample originates from a study of beta chain features in type 1 diabetes. Findings and caveats of the study: Shorter TCRB CDR3s, moderately but significantly so, marked every one of the four CD4+ subsets in Type 1 diabetes patients.

Germline V gene data show CDR1 as SGHRS and CDR2 as YFSETQ. This CDR3 comprises 14 residues. V was clipped by 7 bases and J by 3 bases, with 11 bases between them. Reverse transcription of all isolated RNA meant that expressed TCRB transcripts were sequenced. The average read count of naive, central memory and regulatory T cell samples was approximately 3.9 million. Sequencing used immunoSEQ multiplex PCR; TCRdb keeps in-frame clones, though not all of them. The table records around 600,000 clones, 12% of them present only once. This rearrangement joins TRBV5-1 to TRBJ2-6; perhaps TRBD2 as D (5 bases). What was sequenced was naive CD4+ T cells from blood. The receptor was derived from a man in his thirties or forties with type 1 diabetes. CDR3 region: CASGLGVGANVLTF. In DNA, the CDR3 is TGCGCCAGCGGCCTCGGGGTTGGGGCCAACGTCCTGACTTTC.